A selection of T cell receptor beta chains follows, all from one sample in a study of blood T cell repertoires in COVID-19. TCRdb's table, derived via immunoSEQ multiplex PCR, lists solely in-frame clones and lacks some. This table holds approximately 120,000 clones, around 85% found once. Sequencing input: peripheral blood. These receptors were collected from a man aged 25-45 years with COVID-19, enrolled during active disease. The CDR3 runs from the conserved cysteine through the conserved F or W. D genes are given only for firm matches. Rows give clone size only sometimes, using once, few, many, or a class for an expanded clone.

J gene | D gene | clone size | V gene | CDR3 DNA | CDR3 protein
TRBJ2-7 | TRBD1 | - | TRBV14 | TGTGCCAGCAGCCCCTGGACAGGATCCTACGAGCAGTACTTC | CASSPWTGSYEQYF
TRBJ1-1 | TRBD1 | - | TRBV6-5 | TGTGCCAGCAGGCAGGACAGGGGGGGGAGGACTGAAGCTTTCTTT | CASRQDRGGRTEAFF
TRBJ2-7 | TRBD1 | - | TRBV6-2/TRBV6-3 | TGTGCCAGCAGTTACGGACAGGGGGCCCCCTACGAGCAGTACTTC | CASSYGQGAPYEQYF
TRBJ1-3 | - | - | TRBV5-5 | TGTGCCAGCAGCACGTTAGACTCTGGAAACACCATATATTTT | CASSTLDSGNTIYF
TRBJ1-2 | - | - | TRBV4-1 | TGCGCCAGCAGCCTCCAAGGGGAGGGAGGGGATTATGGCTACACCTTC | CASSLQGEGGDYGYTF
TRBJ2-1 | TRBD2 | - | TRBV6-4 | TGTGCCAGCAGTGAGCGGGGGGGCTACAATGAGCAGTTCTTC | CASSERGGYNEQFF
TRBJ2-7 | TRBD1 | once | TRBV19 | TGTGCCAGTAGTCTATCGGGACAGCTCACCTACGAGCAGTACTTC | CASSLSGQLTYEQYF
TRBJ1-5 | - | - | TRBV4-1 | TGCGCCAGCAGCCAAGATTTGGGGACTGGCAATCAGCCCCAGCATTTT | CASSQDLGTGNQPQHF
TRBJ1-3 | TRBD1 | - | TRBV11-3 | TGTGCCAGCAGCCTAGGGACAGGGAAAGGAAACACCATATATTTT | CASSLGTGKGNTIYF
TRBJ2-5 | - | - | TRBV11-1 | TGTGCCAGCAGCTTCGAGGGCCAAGAGACCCAGTACTTC | CASSFEGQETQYF
TRBJ2-7 | - | once | TRBV21-1 | TGTGCCAGCAGCAAGTCCCATCAGAGGGGAGCGGGAGTGAACGAGCAGTACTTC | CASSKSHQRGAGVNEQYF
TRBJ2-7 | TRBD1 | - | TRBV7-9 | TGTGCCAGCAGCTCTCCGACAGGGTCCCACGAGCAGTACTTC | CASSSPTGSHEQYF
TRBJ1-2 | TRBD1 | - | TRBV28 | TGTGCCAGCAGTTCACCGGGACAGGGGGCTGAAGTTGGCTACACCTTC | CASSSPGQGAEVGYTF
TRBJ1-5 | - | - | TRBV12-5 | TGTGCTAGTGGTTTAGGGGTCTACAATCAGCCCCAGCATTTT | CASGLGVYNQPQHF
TRBJ2-5 | TRBD2 | - | TRBV6-6 | TGTGCCAGCGGACAGCGGGGGGCCGCAGAGACCCAGTACTTC | CASGQRGAAETQYF
TRBJ1-2 | TRBD1 | - | TRBV10-3 | TGTGCCATCAGTGAAGGGACCGGGACAGGGTTCTATGGCTACACCTTC | CAISEGTGTGFYGYTF
TRBJ1-1 | - | - | TRBV2 | TGTGCCAGCAAAACGGAGACGAACACTGAAGCTTTCTTT | CASKTETNTEAFF
TRBJ1-5 | - | - | TRBV19 | TGTGCCAGTAGTATGGGAGGGGGAGGCAATCAGCCCCAGCATTTT | CASSMGGGGNQPQHF
TRBJ1-5 | - | - | TRBV27 | TGTGCCAGCAGTTTCCCGAATCAGCCCCAGCATTTT | CASSFPNQPQHF
TRBJ2-7 | - | few | TRBV27 | TGTGCCAGCAGCTACCGTGGATCCGTGACTGATAGCTACGAGCAGTACTTC | CASSYRGSVTDSYEQYF
TRBJ1-2 | - | - | TRBV5-8 | TGTGCCAGCAGCTTGGATTCGGGTTACTATGGCTACACCTTC | CASSLDSGYYGYTF
TRBJ1-1 | - | few | TRBV6-5 | TGTGCCAGCAGTTACTCTCGGGACACTGAAGCTTTCTTT | CASSYSRDTEAFF
TRBJ1-1 | TRBD1 | - | TRBV18 | TGTGCCAGCCAGCCGGGACAGGGGGGGACCACTGAAGCTTTCTTT | CASQPGQGGTTEAFF
TRBJ2-2 | - | - | TRBV3-1/TRBV3-2 | TGTGCCAGCAGCCAAGATACAGCTAGGGGGAGGGTTGCCGGGGAGCTGTTTTTT | CASSQDTARGRVAGELFF
TRBJ2-7 | - | - | TRBV28 | TGTGCCAGCAGTTTCACAGGGCCAAGCTCCTACGAGCAGTACTTC | CASSFTGPSSYEQYF
TRBJ1-6 | - | - | TRBV7-2 | TGTGCCAGCAGCTTAGCCGCGGGACCCCTCCACTTT | CASSLAAGPLHF
TRBJ1-3 | - | - | TRBV28 | TGTGCCAGCGGGCTCCAGGCCTCTGGAAACACCGTATATTTT | CASGLQASGNTVYF
TRBJ2-2 | TRBD1 | - | TRBV28 | TGTGCCAGCAGCCGCGGGACAGGGGATACCGGGGAGCTGTTTTTT | CASSRGTGDTGELFF
TRBJ1-5 | TRBD1 | - | TRBV28 | TGTGCCAGCAGTCCTGGACAGGGTAGGATCCAGCCCCAGCATTTT | CASSPGQGRIQPQHF
TRBJ2-7 | TRBD2 | - | TRBV6-2/TRBV6-3 | TGTGCCAGCAGTTACTCGGGCGGGGGTATATCCTACGAGCAGTACTTC | CASSYSGGGISYEQYF
TRBJ1-5 | - | - | TRBV3-1/TRBV3-2 | TGTGCCAGCAGCCAAGATCCCTCAGGGTATCAGCCCCAGCATTTT | CASSQDPSGYQPQHF
TRBJ2-2 | - | - | TRBV11-3 | TGTGCCAGCAGCCCTGGACAGCCCGGGGAGCTGTTTTTT | CASSPGQPGELFF
TRBJ1-1 | TRBD1 | - | TRBV5-4 | TGTGCCAGCAGTCTGGGACAGGGGTCGTGGACTGAAGCTTTCTTT | CASSLGQGSWTEAFF
TRBJ2-4 | - | - | TRBV4-1 | TGCGCCAGCAGCCAAGAATCCACGGGATTGGGGAACATTCAGTACTTC | CASSQESTGLGNIQYF
TRBJ1-5 | - | many | TRBV19 | TGTGCCAGTAGTACTAGACCCAATCAGCCCCAGCATTTT | CASSTRPNQPQHF
TRBJ2-3 | TRBD1 | - | TRBV3-1/TRBV3-2 | TGTGCCAGCAGCCGGGGACAGGGGGCGCGGACAGATACGCAGTATTTT | CASSRGQGARTDTQYF
TRBJ2-3 | TRBD2 | few | TRBV3-1/TRBV3-2 | TGTGCCAGCAGCCACCTAGGACTAGCGGGGGCCGAGGATACGCAGTATTTT | CASSHLGLAGAEDTQYF
TRBJ1-2 | - | - | TRBV7-2 | TGTGCCAGCAGCTTACAGGGGCCGCATTATGGCTACACCTTC | CASSLQGPHYGYTF
TRBJ1-4 | TRBD1 | once | TRBV19 | TGTGCCAGTAGTGCCGGTGGACAGGGAGGTGAAAAACTGTTTTTT | CASSAGGQGGEKLFF
TRBJ1-1 | - | once | TRBV12-3/TRBV12-4 | TGTGCCAGCAGTTTTGAGGAAAACACTGAAGCTTTCTTT | CASSFEENTEAFF
TRBJ1-6 | TRBD1 | - | TRBV2 | TGTGCCAGCATCAGGGGGGTACCCAATTCACCCCTCCACTTT | CASIRGVPNSPLHF
TRBJ1-2 | TRBD1 | - | TRBV3-1/TRBV3-2 | TGTGCCAGCGGTAAAGGACAGGGGGGTGGCTACACCTTC | CASGKGQGGGYTF
TRBJ1-1 | TRBD1 | - | TRBV19 | TGTGCCAGTAGTATAAAGGGGGCGCGGACTGAAGCTTTCTTT | CASSIKGARTEAFF
TRBJ1-2 | TRBD1 | - | TRBV6-5 | TGTGCCAGCAGTCAATCCGGACAGGGCGGTGGCTACACCTTC | CASSQSGQGGGYTF
TRBJ1-1 | TRBD1 | - | TRBV23-1 | TGCGCCAGCAGTCCACCTTCGGGACAGGGACTGAACACTGAAGCTTTCTTT | CASSPPSGQGLNTEAFF
TRBJ1-3 | TRBD1 | - | TRBV13 | TGTGCCAGCAGCTTGGCCGGGACAGGGGGAGCAAACACCATATATTTT | CASSLAGTGGANTIYF
TRBJ2-1 | - | - | TRBV29-1 | TGCAGCGTCAGTCCTAGCTCCTACAATGAGCAGTTCTTC | CSVSPSSYNEQFF
TRBJ2-4 | TRBD2 | - | TRBV11-3 | TGTGCCAGCAGCTCTCCCTTAGCGGGAGCGGAAAACATTCAGTACTTC | CASSSPLAGAENIQYF
TRBJ2-3 | - | - | TRBV5-6 | TGTGCCAGCAGCCCCACCCTCCCGGGGGGCCGGGGCACAGATACGCAGTATTTT | CASSPTLPGGRGTDTQYF
TRBJ2-7 | TRBD1 | - | TRBV7-8 | TGTGCCAGCAGCTTAGGGGGCAGGGGGTCCTACGAGCAGTACTTC | CASSLGGRGSYEQYF
TRBJ2-2 | - | - | TRBV30 | TGTGCCTGGGCTGGGCGGGGGAACACCGGGGAGCTGTTTTTT | CAWAGRGNTGELFF
TRBJ2-1 | - | once | TRBV4-1 | TGCGCCAGCAGCAAGCCGGCTAGTGGTAATGAGCAGTTCTTC | CASSKPASGNEQFF
TRBJ2-6 | - | - | TRBV27 | TGTGCCAGCCGTAAAGCAATAGGGGCCAACGTCCTGACTTTC | CASRKAIGANVLTF
TRBJ2-3 | TRBD1 | - | TRBV11-2 | TGTGCCAGCAGCTTCCACACAGGGGGCTTTACAGATACGCAGTATTTT | CASSFHTGGFTDTQYF
TRBJ2-1 | - | - | TRBV3-1/TRBV3-2 | TGTGCCAGCAGCCAAGAAATCTACTACAATGAGCAGTTCTTC | CASSQEIYYNEQFF
TRBJ1-6 | TRBD1 | - | TRBV28 | TGTGCCACCACCCCACAGGGGAATTCACCCCTCCACTTT | CATTPQGNSPLHF
TRBJ2-7 | TRBD2 | - | TRBV5-1 | TGCGCCAGCGGCAGCGGGAGGAGCTCCTACGAGCAGTACTTC | CASGSGRSSYEQYF
TRBJ2-7 | - | few | TRBV5-4 | TGTGCCAGCAGCTTGGACGCCGGACTATCCGACTACGAGCAGTACTTC | CASSLDAGLSDYEQYF
TRBJ1-5 | - | - | TRBV28 | TGTGCCAGCAGTTTAGGCAGGGGCAATCAGCCCCAGCATTTT | CASSLGRGNQPQHF